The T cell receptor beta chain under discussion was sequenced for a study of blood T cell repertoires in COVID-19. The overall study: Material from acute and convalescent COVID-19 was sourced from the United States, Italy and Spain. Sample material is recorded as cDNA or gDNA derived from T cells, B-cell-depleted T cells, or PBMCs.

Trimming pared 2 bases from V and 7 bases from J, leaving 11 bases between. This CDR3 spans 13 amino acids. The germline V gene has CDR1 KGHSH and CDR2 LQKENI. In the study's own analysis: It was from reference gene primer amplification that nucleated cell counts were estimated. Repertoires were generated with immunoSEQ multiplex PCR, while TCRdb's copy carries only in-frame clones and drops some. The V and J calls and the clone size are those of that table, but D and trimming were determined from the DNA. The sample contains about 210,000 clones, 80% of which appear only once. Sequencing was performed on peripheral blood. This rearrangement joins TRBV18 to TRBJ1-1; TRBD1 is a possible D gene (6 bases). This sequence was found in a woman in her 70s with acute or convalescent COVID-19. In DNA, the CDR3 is TGTGCCAGCTCACCATACAGGGATGATGAAGCTTTCTTT. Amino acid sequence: CASSPYRDDEAFF.